This TCR beta chain was sequenced for a study of PD-1 blockade in classical Hodgkin lymphoma. Study results and caveats: Unlike CD8+ TCR diversity, which did not rise significantly by C4D1, CD4+ TCR diversity did. As was reported, newly diagnosed patients showed lower baseline TCR diversity than healthy donors did.

This clone was found a few times. Antigen unknown. Data came from immunoSEQ multiplex PCR; TCRdb stores just in-frame clones and leaves some out. Of about 110,000 clones listed, 80% to 90% are singletons. All patients relapsed after autologous stem cell transplantation, and brentuximab vedotin exposure varied. Classification of best responses gave complete response, partial response or progressive disease. Germline V gene data show CDR1 as SQVTM and CDR2 as ANQGSEA. J was trimmed by 0 bases and V by 7 bases; bases with no gene match: 13. The CDR3 length is 17 residues. The clonotype originates from a human donor with classical Hodgkin lymphoma. The sequencing used peripheral blood mononuclear cells (PBMCs), collected before the second cycle of nivolumab. The chain recombines TRBV29-1 with TRBJ2-2; 8 nucleotides agree with TRBD1. CDR3 residues: CSAQGTGQIANTGELFF. The CDR3 region has the DNA TGCAGCGCACAAGGGACAGGTCAAATCGCGAACACCGGGGAGCTGTTTTTT.